One sample yielded the 14 T cell receptor beta chains listed below, sequenced in a study of shared clonotypes between healthy human individuals. Clones were read by immunoSEQ multiplex PCR, and TCRdb kept only the in-frame ones, dropping some. The table includes roughly 680,000 clones, over 60% detected once. The source material was memory CD4+ T cells sorted from blood. Subset specified: CD45RA-negative fraction. These receptors originate from a woman aged 30 to 39 in good health.

V gene TRBV9 combines with J gene TRBJ1-1; TRBD1 matches at 7 bases. J lost 4 bases, V lost 5 bases, and 8 bases had no gene match. Germline-derived CDR1 and CDR2 are SGDLS and YYNGEE. CDR3 length: 14 amino acids. The CDR3 region is CASRKQGSGTEAFF. In DNA form, the CDR3 reads TGTGCCAGCAGGAAACAGGGGTCGGGCACTGAAGCTTTCTTT.

The chain joins TRBV6-1 to TRBJ1-2; the match to TRBD1 covers 7 bases. With V trimmed by 5 bases and J by 7 bases, 13 bases remained unmatched. Germline lookup yields CDR1 MNHNS and CDR2 SASEGT. This CDR3 region has 15 residues. CDR3 DNA sequence: TGTGCCAGCAGTCTCCAGACAGGGACGGTCGGTGGCTACACCTTC. Amino acids: CASSLQTGTVGGYTF.

The CDR3 nucleotides are TGTGCCAGCAGTACTGGACAGGGAAGCACAGATACGCAGTATTTT. Translated, it gives CASSTGQGSTDTQYF. V and J are TRBV2 and TRBJ2-3, with TRBD1 identical over 8 bases. This CDR3 spans 15 amino acids. Trimming removed 5 bases from V and 0 bases from J; junction bases left unmatched: 4. The germline gives CDR1 SNHLY, CDR2 FYNNEI.

The chain carries TRBV5-5 and TRBJ2-7; 7 nucleotides agree with TRBD2. The germline V gene encodes CDR1 SGHKS and CDR2 YYEKEE (reference sequence). There are 15 residues in the CDR3. J lost 4 bases, V lost 4 bases, and 11 bases had no gene match. DNA of the CDR3: TGTGCCAGCAGCCGCCAAGGGAGGGCCCAGTACGAGCAGTACTTC. Its translation is CASSRQGRAQYEQYF.

CDR3 sequence reads: CASSLSLTGLSLHF. CDR3 DNA: TGTGCCAGCAGTTTATCCCTGACAGGGCTTTCCCTCCACTTT. V and J are TRBV28 and TRBJ1-6; TRBD1 agrees at 7 bases. J was trimmed by 14 bases and V by 1 base; bases with no gene match: 8. Germline lookup yields CDR1 MDHEN and CDR2 SYDVKM. There are 14 residues in the CDR3.

V is TRBV28 and J is TRBJ2-1; D gene uncertain. V lost 5 bases to trimming and J lost 0 bases, with 20 bases between them. The CDR3 has 18 amino acids. Germline V gives CDR1 MDHEN, CDR2 SYDVKM. The CDR3 protein is CASSNPPSRRDSYNEQFF. The CDR3 DNA sequence: TGTGCCAGCAGTAATCCCCCGTCAAGAAGGGACTCCTACAATGAGCAGTTCTTC.

Here the CDR3 reads CASSLASGAQYF. CDR3 sequence (DNA): TGTGCCAGCAGCTTAGCGTCGGGGGCCCAGTACTTC. The V call is TRBV7-9, the J call TRBJ2-5; a weak D match, TRBD2 (6 bases). Per germline, CDR1 SEHNR and CDR2 FQNEAQ (reference sequence). Trimming shortened V by 0 bases and J by 9 bases, and 8 bases separated the two germline ends. The CDR3 is made up of 12 amino acids.

For this clone: This sample includes further DNA sequences coding for the same CDR3. The V gene is TRBV7-2, the J gene TRBJ2-1; tentatively, D is TRBD1 (6 bases). The CDR3 length is 13 residues. Trimming took off 2 bases at V and 5 bases at J, with 7 bases between the two ends. Germline lookup yields CDR1 SGHTA and CDR2 FQGNSA. CDR3 in DNA: TGTGCCAGCAGCTTACGGACAGACAATGAGCAGTTCTTC. Protein: CASSLRTDNEQFF.

This chain links TRBV7-9 with TRBJ1-4, with TRBD1 matching 9 bases. The J segment lost 7 bases and the V segment lost 0 bases, leaving 3 bases of the junction unmatched. Germline V lookup: CDR1 SEHNR, CDR2 FQNEAQ (reference sequence). The CDR3 sequence is 15 residues long. CDR3 region: CASSLARQGGEKLFF. The DNA of the CDR3 is TGTGCCAGCAGCTTAGCGCGACAGGGGGGTGAAAAACTGTTTTTT.

V and J are TRBV13 and TRBJ1-2; D is perhaps TRBD1 (5 bases). The CDR3 extends over 15 amino acids. CDR1 is PRHDT, CDR2 FYEKMQ, per germline (reference sequence). V lost 0 bases, J lost 8 bases, and 16 bases lay in between. CDR3 residues: CASSLGLRGQRGYTF. The CDR3 DNA follows: TGTGCCAGCAGCTTAGGCCTACGGGGCCAGCGGGGCTACACCTTC.

The CDR3 is CASSLGTDFSYEQYF. CDR3 nucleotides: TGTGCCAGCAGCTTGGGGACAGATTTCTCCTACGAGCAGTACTTC. The J gene is TRBJ2-7, the V gene TRBV5-6; weak D call: TRBD1 (6 bases). CDR3 size: 15 residues. The germline CDR1 and CDR2 sequences are SGHDT and YYEEEE. Trimming left V 0 bases short and J 0 bases short, with 10 bases between.

This clone was observed at least ten times. CDR3 in DNA: TGTGCCAGCAGCCCTGAGGGGTCCCTAGCGGGAGATAACAATGAGCAGTTCTTC. Protein sequence: CASSPEGSLAGDNNEQFF. This chain links TRBV7-9 with TRBJ2-1; TRBD2 matches 10 bases. The CDR3 loop spans 18 amino acids. J was trimmed by 5 bases and V by 5 bases; bases with no gene match: 15. Germline V CDR1 and CDR2: SEHNR, FQNEAQ (reference sequence).

CDR3 nucleotides: TGTGCCAGCAGCTTCCTGACAGGGGCCAACACTGAAGCTTTCTTT. Amino acid sequence: CASSFLTGANTEAFF. The J gene is TRBJ1-1, the V gene TRBV5-6; 8 bases align to TRBD1. This CDR3 spans 15 amino acids. CDR1 is SGHDT and CDR2 is YYEEEE in the germline V gene. With 2 bases clipped from V and 2 bases from J, the junction kept 5 bases outside the gene matches.

The V and J genes are TRBV7-9 and TRBJ1-1; D is possibly TRBD1 (6 bases). The V and J ends lost 5 bases and 5 bases respectively, with 9 bases between them. Per the germline V gene, CDR1 is SEHNR and CDR2 is FQNEAQ (reference sequence). This CDR3 spans 12 amino acids. CDR3 sequence reads: CASSRGRTEAFF. As DNA, the CDR3 is TGTGCCAGCAGCCGGGGGCGGACTGAAGCTTTCTTT. The full variable domain, with the rest looked up from reference TRBV7-9 and TRBJ1-1, is DTGVSQNPRHKITKRGQNVTFRCDPISEHNRLYWYRQTLGQGPEFLTYFQNEAQLEKSRLLSDRFSAERPKGSFSTLEIQRTEQGDSAMYLCASSRGRTEAFFGQGTRLTVV.